The next 20 T cell receptor beta chains were all read from a single sample in a study of blood T cell repertoires in COVID-19. Data came from immunoSEQ multiplex PCR; TCRdb stores just in-frame clones and leaves some out. The profile shows hundreds of thousands of clones, around nine tenths of them singletons. The specimen was peripheral blood. These receptors came from a woman in her twenties or thirties with COVID-19, enrolled during active disease.

The chain uses TRBV7-9 and TRBJ2-7, with D maybe TRBD2 (5 bases). This CDR3 has 11 amino acids. Trimming cost V 6 bases and J 6 bases, with 9 bases left between them. Germline V gives CDR1 SEHNR, CDR2 FQNEAQ (reference sequence). The CDR3 DNA sequence: TGTGCCAGCAGTTACAGCGGCGAGCAGTACTTC. As protein: CASSYSGEQYF.

Regarding this clone: Other DNA sequences in this specimen translate into the identical CDR3. The chain carries TRBV27 and TRBJ2-1, with 7 bases fitting TRBD2. In germline, CDR1 is MNHEY, CDR2 SMNVEV (reference sequence). V trimming: 6 bases; J trimming: 7 bases; junction bases outside the gene matches: 12. The CDR3 runs to 15 residues. The CDR3 loop reads CASSLGVAGTNEQFF. CDR3 coding DNA: TGTGCCAGCAGCTTAGGAGTAGCGGGTACTAATGAGCAGTTCTTC.

The V gene is TRBV30, the J gene TRBJ2-1; possible D gene TRBD1, 6 bases. Germline CDR1 is GTSNPN and CDR2 is SVGIG (reference sequence). The CDR3 contains 13 residues. Trimming pared 3 bases from V and 6 bases from J, leaving 12 bases between. The CDR3 here is CAWRELGGNEQFF. CDR3 nucleotide sequence: TGTGCCTGGAGGGAATTAGGGGGCAATGAGCAGTTCTTC.

This clone was counted between two and nine times. The rearrangement joins TRBV6-4 to TRBJ1-2; D ambiguous. Trimming pared 0 bases from V and 7 bases from J, leaving 9 bases between. From germline, CDR1 is MRHNA and CDR2 SNTAGT. There are 13 residues in the CDR3. CDR3 nucleotides: TGTGCCAGCAGTGACTCGGAGATGGGTGGCTACACCTTC. Amino acid sequence: CASSDSEMGGYTF.

The J gene is TRBJ2-3, the V gene TRBV3-1 (or the pseudogene TRBV3-2); 7 bases are shared with TRBD1. The V segment lost 1 base and the J segment 4 bases; nucleotides outside the gene matches: 17. Germline V gives CDR1 LGHDT, CDR2 YNNKEL (reference sequence). The CDR3 extends over 19 amino acids. The CDR3 is CASSQGYVRQGDRADTQYF. The CDR3 DNA follows: TGTGCCAGCAGCCAAGGCTACGTGCGGCAGGGGGATAGGGCAGATACGCAGTATTTT.

The V call is TRBV19, the J call TRBJ2-7, with no clear D. V was cut by 6 bases and J by 4 bases, with 19 bases left in between. This CDR3 comprises 15 residues. CDR1 LNHDA and CDR2 SQIVND come from the germline V gene (reference sequence). The CDR3 DNA reads as TGTGCCAGTAGCTACCGGGTCAGTCCTATTTACGAGCAGTACGTC. This encodes CASSYRVSPIYEQYV.

The CDR3 sequence: CASSLNVPGVGANVLTF. CDR3 sequence (DNA): TGTGCCAGCAGCTTAAACGTCCCGGGGGTTGGGGCCAACGTCCTGACTTTC. The chain employs TRBV7-3 and TRBJ2-6; weak D call: TRBD2 (6 bases). Per germline, CDR1 SGHTA and CDR2 FQGTGA. CDR3 length: 17 residues. V was trimmed by 1 base and J by 3 bases, leaving 13 bases between them. The variable domain in full, with the rest retrieved from reference TRBV7-3 and TRBJ2-6, is GAGVSQTPSNKVTEKGKYVELRCDPISGHTALYWYRQSLGQGPEFLIYFQGTGAADDSGLPNDRFFAVRPEGSVSTLKIQRTERGDSAVYLCASSLNVPGVGANVLTFGAGSRLTVL.

On this clone: The same CDR3 is also encoded by other DNA sequences in this sample. This chain joins TRBV27 and TRBJ2-2; unclear D gene. Germline V lookup: CDR1 MNHEY, CDR2 SMNVEV (reference sequence). Trimming pared 1 base from V and 6 bases from J, leaving 6 bases between. This CDR3 is 13 amino acids long. The CDR3 loop reads CASSLYFPGELFF. The CDR3 DNA follows: TGTGCCAGCAGTTTATACTTTCCCGGGGAGCTGTTTTTT.

This rearrangement joins TRBV6-5 to TRBJ1-3, with D perhaps TRBD1 (6 bases). The V end lost 6 bases, the J end lost 9 bases, and 21 bases lay between the germline ends. Germline V CDR1 and CDR2: MNHEY, SVGAGI. This CDR3 comprises 15 residues. CDR3 DNA: TGTGCCAGCAGCCCACTACGAGGGGGATTATCCACCATATATTTT. Translated: CASSPLRGGLSTIYF.

This clone was seen only once. V is TRBV18 and J is TRBJ2-2; the D gene is possibly TRBD2 (5 bases). V gave up 3 bases and J gave up 10 bases, with 15 bases separating them. In germline, CDR1 is KGHSH, CDR2 LQKENI. This CDR3 region has 14 residues. The CDR3 region is CASSPGGSAEELFF. The CDR3 DNA is TGTGCCAGCTCACCGGGCGGGTCAGCCGAGGAGCTGTTTTTT.

The rearrangement uses TRBV27 and TRBJ2-7; D may be TRBD2 (6 bases). Looked up from germline, CDR1 is MNHEY and CDR2 is SMNVEV (reference sequence). The CDR3 has 13 amino acids. V lost 3 bases and J 5 bases, leaving 11 bases between the germline ends. Here the CDR3 reads CASSFGRRDEQYF. The DNA for the CDR3 is TGTGCCAGCAGTTTTGGCAGGAGGGACGAGCAGTACTTC.

The V gene is TRBV7-3, the J gene TRBJ2-3; 11 positions match TRBD2. V was pared by 5 bases and J by 7 bases, with 11 bases of the junction left unmatched. This CDR3 has 16 amino acids. From germline, CDR1 is SGHTA and CDR2 FQGTGA. The CDR3 here is CASSMPGLAEIHTQYF. The CDR3 DNA follows: TGTGCCAGCAGCATGCCGGGACTAGCGGAGATACATACGCAGTATTTT.

The rearrangement uses TRBV9 and TRBJ2-5, with D unclear. Germline V gene sequence: CDR1 SGDLS, CDR2 YYNGEE. The germline V and J ends were trimmed by 0 bases and 3 bases, with 6 bases remaining between them. This CDR3 spans 13 amino acids. DNA of the CDR3: TGTGCCAGCAGCGTAGGTCTAAAAGAGACCCAGTACTTC. Translation gives CASSVGLKETQYF.

The chain links TRBV19 to TRBJ1-6; unclear D gene. In germline, CDR1 is LNHDA, CDR2 SQIVND (reference sequence). Trimming shortened V by 7 bases and J by 6 bases, and 7 bases separated the two germline ends. The CDR3 is 12 residues long. In nucleotides, the CDR3 is TGTGCCAGTAACTCCGGTAATTCACCCCTCCACTTT. This translates into CASNSGNSPLHF. Supplemented by reference TRBV19 and TRBJ1-6, the full variable domain reads DGGITQSPKYLFRKEGQNVTLSCEQNLNHDAMYWYRQDPGQGLRLIYYSQIVNDFQKGDIAEGYSVSREKKESFPLTVTSAQKNPTAFYLCASNSGNSPLHFGNGTRLTVT.

This chain uses TRBV2 with TRBJ2-5, with 7 bases fitting TRBD2. V lost 8 bases to trimming and J lost 0 bases; unmatched junction nucleotides: 9. In germline, CDR1 is SNHLY, CDR2 FYNNEI. The CDR3 extends over 15 amino acids. The CDR3 reads CASRSKAGYQETQYF. In DNA form, the CDR3 reads TGTGCCAGCCGTTCGAAAGCGGGGTACCAAGAGACCCAGTACTTC. The full variable domain, in which reference TRBV2 and TRBJ2-5 provide the parts outside the CDR3, is EPEVTQTPSHQVTQMGQEVILRCVPISNHLYFYWYRQILGQKVEFLVSFYNNEISEKSEIFDDQFSVERPDGSNFTLKIRSTKLEDSAMYFCASRSKAGYQETQYFGPGTRLLVL.

A single count supports this clone. The chain has TRBV19 and TRBJ2-1; 8 bases line up with TRBD2. With V trimmed by 5 bases and J by 4 bases, 13 bases remained unmatched. Germline lookup yields CDR1 LNHDA and CDR2 SQIVND (reference sequence). This CDR3 is built from 17 residues. The CDR3 nucleotides are TGTGCCAGTAGTCCCCTAGCGAGCGGGGGAACTTACAATGAGCAGTTCTTC. Translating gives CASSPLASGGTYNEQFF.

The chain links TRBV28 to TRBJ1-4, with 7 positions matching TRBD1. Per germline, CDR1 MDHEN and CDR2 SYDVKM. This CDR3 has 14 residues. Trimming took 6 bases from V and 8 from J; bases not matched to a gene: 9. CDR3 residues: CASRYTGEFEKLFF. The DNA of the CDR3 is TGTGCCAGCAGGTACACAGGGGAGTTCGAAAAACTGTTTTTT.

This sequence joins TRBV5-1 and TRBJ1-6; D perhaps matches TRBD1 (6 bases). Trimming removed 4 bases at V and 6 bases at J, with 11 bases between. The CDR3 sequence is 14 residues long. The germline CDR1 and CDR2 sequences are SGHRS and YFSETQ. CDR3 residues: CASSAGQTNSPLHF. CDR3 sequence (DNA): TGCGCCAGCAGCGCCGGACAGACTAATTCACCCCTCCACTTT.

This chain connects TRBV27 to TRBJ2-5, with D tentatively TRBD1 (6 bases). Germline values: CDR1 MNHEY, CDR2 SMNVEV (reference sequence). This CDR3 region has 13 residues. V was clipped by 6 bases and J by 4 bases, with 12 bases between them. As DNA, the CDR3 is TGTGCCAGCAGCTTGGGCAGGGGAGAGACCCAGTACTTC. Amino acids: CASSLGRGETQYF.

The chain employs TRBV5-1 and TRBJ1-1; D is possibly TRBD1 (5 bases). V dropped 0 bases and J dropped 3 bases, with 12 bases sitting between them. This CDR3 spans 15 amino acids. CDR1 is SGHRS and CDR2 is YFSETQ in the germline V gene. The DNA for the CDR3 is TGCGCCAGCAGCTTGGGGGGCCTTGGGGACACTGAAGCTTTCTTT. This encodes CASSLGGLGDTEAFF. Complete variable domain (other parts from reference TRBV5-1 and TRBJ1-1): KAGVTQTPRYLIKTRGQQVTLSCSPISGHRSVSWYQQTPGQGLQFLFEYFSETQRNKGNFPGRFSGRQFSNSRSEMNVSTLELGDSALYLCASSLGGLGDTEAFFGQGTRLTVV.